Following are 21 T cell receptor beta chains from one sample sequenced in a study of cytomegalovirus exposure and HLA in healthy donors. PCR involved 60 Vbeta and 13 Jbeta primers. TCRdb's copy holds only in-frame clones and misses some; the assay was immunoSEQ multiplex PCR. The table shows fewer than 200,000 clones, with about four fifths occurring only once. Sample: PBMCs. The source is a woman aged 45-65 years in good health and CMV-seronegative.

The chain links TRBV6-5 to TRBJ2-3; 12 bases agree with TRBD2. There are 15 residues in the CDR3. Per germline, CDR1 MNHEY and CDR2 SVGAGI. The V gene end was trimmed by 6 bases and the J gene end by 4 bases; junction bases not matched to a gene: 5. The CDR3 sequence is CASSPGLAGADTQYF. CDR3 sequence (DNA): TGTGCCAGCAGCCCGGGACTAGCGGGCGCAGATACGCAGTATTTT.

J is TRBJ2-4 and V is TRBV28; possible D gene TRBD2, 7 bases. Trimming pared 2 bases from V and 6 bases from J, leaving 14 bases between. There are 15 residues in the CDR3. CDR1 is MDHEN and CDR2 is SYDVKM in the germline V gene. The CDR3 sequence is CASSLRGGGRNIQYF. For the CDR3, the DNA is TGTGCCAGCAGTTTAAGAGGGGGGGGTAGAAACATTCAGTACTTC.

The rearrangement uses TRBV4-3 and TRBJ2-1; D uncertain. Germline V gene sequence: CDR1 LGHNA, CDR2 YSLEER. Trimming cost V 2 bases and J 7 bases, with 9 bases left between them. The length of the CDR3 is 13 residues. For the CDR3, the DNA is TGCGCCAGCAGCCAATCCAGGTTTAATGAGCAGTTCTTC. Encoded protein: CASSQSRFNEQFF.

The V gene is TRBV7-8, the J gene TRBJ1-4, with D perhaps matching TRBD1 (5 bases). Germline CDR1 SGHVS, CDR2 FQNEAQ. The V end lost 4 bases, the J end lost 3 bases, and 12 bases lay between the germline ends. This CDR3 region has 15 residues. As DNA, the CDR3 is TGTGCCAGCAGCTCCGACAGTGCTGCTAATGAAAAACTGTTTTTT. It translates to CASSSDSAANEKLFF.

This rearrangement joins TRBV5-6 to TRBJ1-1; TRBD1 might be the D (5 bases). Trimming removed 1 base from V and 5 bases from J, with 18 bases in between. CDR3 length equals 16 residues. Germline CDR1 reads SGHDT; CDR2 reads YYEEEE. CDR3 amino acids: CASSLLQGSFSTEAFF. DNA for the CDR3: TGTGCCAGCAGCTTGCTTCAGGGTTCTTTTAGTACTGAAGCTTTCTTT.

The chain recombines TRBV6-5 with TRBJ1-1, with no clear D. CDR1 is MNHEY, CDR2 SVGAGI, per germline. The CDR3 sequence is 15 residues long. V was pared by 4 bases and J by 0 bases, with 12 bases between. For the CDR3, the DNA is TGTGCCAGCAGTTCTCCGCCGGGAATGAACACTGAAGCTTTCTTT. Translated, it gives CASSSPPGMNTEAFF.

The chain employs TRBV2 and TRBJ2-1; D may be TRBD1 (6 bases). V was shortened by 6 bases and J by 6 bases, with 9 bases between the two germline ends. Germline lookup yields CDR1 SNHLY and CDR2 FYNNEI. This CDR3 comprises 12 residues. The CDR3 spells CASRGTINEQFF. The CDR3 DNA sequence: TGTGCCAGCAGGGGGACAATCAATGAGCAGTTCTTC.

The chain uses TRBV6-1 and TRBJ2-7, with 8 nucleotides matching TRBD1. Germline loops: CDR1 MNHNS, CDR2 SASEGT. Trimming at V came to 6 bases and at J to 3 bases, leaving 10 bases not matched to a gene. This CDR3 spans 15 amino acids. CDR3 region: CASREPGQAHYEQYF. Written as DNA, the CDR3 is TGTGCCAGCAGAGAACCGGGACAGGCCCACTACGAGCAGTACTTC.

V is TRBV5-1 and J is TRBJ2-2, with D uncertain. This CDR3 spans 14 amino acids. CDR1 SGHRS and CDR2 YFSETQ come from the germline V gene. With 5 bases removed from V and 5 bases from J, the gap between germline ends came to 13 bases. Here the CDR3 reads CASRETLGTGELFF. Written as DNA, the CDR3 is TGCGCCAGCAGAGAGACTCTCGGTACCGGGGAGCTGTTTTTT.

This sequence joins TRBV7-3 and TRBJ2-1, with TRBD2 identical over 12 bases. V lost 5 bases and J lost 4; bases outside the gene matches: 3. Germline V gene lookup returns CDR1 SGHTA and CDR2 FQGTGA. This CDR3 has 15 amino acids. The CDR3 DNA reads as TGTGCCAGCAGCACCCTAGCGGGAGGGTACAATGAGCAGTTCTTC. Its protein product is CASSTLAGGYNEQFF.

The genes are TRBV19 and TRBJ2-1; 8 bases are a match to TRBD1. The CDR3 has 14 residues. V shed 5 bases, J shed 7 bases, and the junction held 7 bases outside the gene matches. Germline CDR1 LNHDA, CDR2 SQIVND (reference sequence). CDR3 in amino acids: CASSPGTGVNEQFF. The CDR3 coding sequence is TGTGCCAGTAGTCCCGGGACAGGAGTGAATGAGCAGTTCTTC.

This rearrangement joins TRBV19 to TRBJ2-7; D remains ambiguous. CDR3 length: 16 residues. The V end was cut by 1 base, the J end by 0 bases, with 13 bases between. CDR1 is LNHDA and CDR2 is SQIVND in the germline V gene (reference sequence). CDR3 nucleotide sequence: TGTGCCAGTAGTATAGGTGTTAGAGAGGCCTCCTACGAGCAGTACTTC. Its translation: CASSIGVREASYEQYF.

The V call is TRBV4-1, the J call TRBJ2-1; 10 bases map to TRBD2. J was trimmed by 7 bases and V by 2 bases; bases with no gene match: 8. The CDR3 extends over 16 amino acids. The germline V gene has CDR1 MGHRA and CDR2 YSYEKL. CDR3 in DNA: TGCGCCAGCAGCCAACAGAGCGGGGGGGCCGTAAATGAGCAGTTCTTC. Protein: CASSQQSGGAVNEQFF.

The rearrangement uses TRBV6-5 and TRBJ2-6; no firm D call. Germline loops: CDR1 MNHEY, CDR2 SVGAGI. The CDR3 totals 15 residues. Trimming took off 5 bases at V and 2 bases at J, with 10 bases between the two ends. CDR3 loop: CASSPGPTGANVLTF. In DNA, the CDR3 is TGTGCCAGCAGTCCTGGGCCTACTGGGGCCAACGTCCTGACTTTC.

The chain joins TRBV28 to TRBJ2-1; 11 nucleotides line up with TRBD1. V was clipped by 4 bases and J by 7 bases; unmatched bases: 9. The germline gives CDR1 MDHEN, CDR2 SYDVKM. CDR3 length: 16 residues. DNA of the CDR3: TGTGCCAGCAGTTCCCCCGGACAGGGGGCCGGGAATGAGCAGTTCTTC. Its translation is CASSSPGQGAGNEQFF.

This sequence joins TRBV29-1 and TRBJ2-5, with TRBD2 matching over 7 bases. The ends lost 3 bases at V and 7 bases at J; junction bases unmatched: 11. The CDR3 is 14 amino acids. CDR1 and CDR2 (germline): SQVTM, ANQGSEA. The CDR3 sequence: CSVDSASGVGTQYF. CDR3 in DNA: TGCAGCGTTGACTCGGCTAGCGGAGTGGGGACCCAGTACTTC. Filled out from reference TRBV29-1 and TRBJ2-5, the complete variable domain reads SAVISQKPSRDICQRGTSLTIQCQVDSQVTMMFWYRQQPGQSLTLIATANQGSEATYESGFVIDKFPISRPNLTFSTLTVSNMSPEDSSIYLCSVDSASGVGTQYFGPGTRLLVL.

The V and J genes are TRBV7-8 and TRBJ2-3, with 12 bases lining up with TRBD2. V shed 4 bases and J 2 bases; nucleotides not matched to a gene: 10. The CDR3 totals 18 residues. Germline V lookup: CDR1 SGHVS, CDR2 FQNEAQ. CDR3 coding DNA: TGTGCCAGCAGCTCTAATCCCAGGACTAGCGGGAACACAGATACGCAGTATTTT. Translated: CASSSNPRTSGNTDTQYF.

This clone was observed a handful of times. The chain is built from TRBV27 and TRBJ1-3; no definite D call. Trimming pared 5 bases from V and 4 bases from J, leaving 12 bases between. Germline V lookup: CDR1 MNHEY, CDR2 SMNVEV (reference sequence). The CDR3 extends over 14 amino acids. The CDR3 sequence is CASSDIQSGNTIYF. In nucleotides, the CDR3 is TGTGCCAGCAGTGACATACAGTCGGGAAACACCATATATTTT.

The V call is TRBV5-4, the J call TRBJ1-5; D is unclear. The CDR3 has 18 amino acids. The germline V gene has CDR1 SGHNT and CDR2 YYREEE (reference sequence). Trimming stripped 6 bases from V and 4 bases from J, with 26 bases between. CDR3 nucleotide sequence: TGTGCCAGCATGCCGGCGGGGTTATGGAGGGCTAATAATCAGCCCCAGCATTTT. This gives the protein CASMPAGLWRANNQPQHF.

The chain has TRBV28 and TRBJ2-7, with 9 bases identical to TRBD2. Germline V gives CDR1 MDHEN, CDR2 SYDVKM. The CDR3 has 15 amino acids. The J segment lost 6 bases and the V segment lost 4 bases, leaving 10 bases of the junction unmatched. The CDR3 reads CASSSVAGGPVEQYF. CDR3 DNA: TGTGCCAGCAGTTCCGTGGCGGGAGGGCCCGTCGAGCAGTACTTC.

This rearrangement joins TRBV5-1 to TRBJ2-1; possible D gene TRBD1, 5 bases. V lost 0 bases and J 8 bases, leaving 15 bases between the germline ends. The germline V gene has CDR1 SGHRS and CDR2 YFSETQ. The CDR3 length is 15 residues. CDR3 coding DNA: TGCGCCAGCAGCTTGGTTAACACTCCCAGGGATGAGCAGTTCTTC. It specifies CASSLVNTPRDEQFF.